Presented here are 6 T cell receptor beta chains from one specimen sequenced in a study of Ad26.COV2.S vaccination and SARS-CoV-2 variants. Specified treatment: 15 to 20 received Ad26.COV2.S at low or high dose, single or two shots; about 5 received placebo; per-sample allocation not given. The samples date from day 63 after the first vaccine or placebo injection. TCRdb keeps only in-frame clones here, not all; method: immunoSEQ multiplex PCR. The data show 200,000 to 250,000 clones, 85% to 90% seen once. Sequenced here: peripheral blood, sampled in a trial of Ad26.COV2.S vaccine versus placebo. The receptors here all came from a person aged 18-60 years who received the Ad26.COV2.S COVID-19 vaccine or a placebo.

V usage is TRBV20-1 and J usage is TRBJ2-7; weak D call: TRBD1 (6 bases). This CDR3 is built from 11 residues. The germline gives CDR1 DFQATT, CDR2 SNEGSKA (reference sequence). The V and J ends lost 4 bases and 6 bases respectively, with 10 bases between them. The CDR3 nucleotides read TGCAGTGCTACAGGGGAACCCGAGCAGTACTTC. It codes for CSATGEPEQYF.

The chain recombines TRBV19 with TRBJ2-2; 8 bases match TRBD1. CDR3 length: 15 amino acids. V dropped 4 bases and J dropped 2; count of bases not matched to a gene: 3. Germline V gene lookup returns CDR1 LNHDA and CDR2 SQIVND (reference sequence). The CDR3 is CASSRGQVNTGELFF. The CDR3 coding sequence is TGTGCCAGTAGTAGGGGACAGGTCAACACCGGGGAGCTGTTTTTT.

The chain employs TRBV6-2 or TRBV6-3 and TRBJ2-3; 8 nucleotides agree with TRBD1. In germline, CDR1 is MNHEY, CDR2 SVGEGT. The CDR3 has 15 residues. Germline trimming cut 2 bases from V and 3 bases from J; bases unmatched to any gene: 4. CDR3 DNA sequence: TGTGCCAGCAGTTACCATGGACAGGGTACAGATACGCAGTATTTT. Protein sequence: CASSYHGQGTDTQYF.

This chain joins TRBV10-1 and TRBJ2-7, with 7 bases lining up with TRBD1. Germline V gives CDR1 WNHNN, CDR2 SYGVQD (reference sequence). V gave up 7 bases and J gave up 3 bases; unmatched junction bases: 9. The CDR3 extends over 14 amino acids. As DNA, the CDR3 is TGCGCCAGCAAAAAACAGGGGCGGAACTACGAGCAGTACTTC. Encoded protein: CASKKQGRNYEQYF.

This chain connects TRBV6-2 or TRBV6-3 to TRBJ2-2; 10 bases are shared with TRBD1. The CDR3 spans 16 residues. Germline CDR1 reads MNHEY; CDR2 reads SVGEGT. The junction had 10 bases not matched to a gene; V was cut back by 5 bases and J by 7 bases. CDR3 in DNA: TGTGCCAGCAGTGACCCCTTTGGGACAGGGGTCGGGGAGCTGTTTTTT. As protein: CASSDPFGTGVGELFF.

This chain joins TRBV15 and TRBJ1-2, with D possibly matching TRBD1 (6 bases). The CDR3 runs 15 residues. V lost 3 bases to trimming and J lost 4 bases, with 15 bases between them. Per the germline V gene, CDR1 is LNHNV and CDR2 is YYDKDF (reference sequence). CDR3: CATSSSYREGYGYTF. The CDR3 bases are TGTGCCACCAGCAGCTCATACAGGGAGGGCTATGGCTACACCTTC.